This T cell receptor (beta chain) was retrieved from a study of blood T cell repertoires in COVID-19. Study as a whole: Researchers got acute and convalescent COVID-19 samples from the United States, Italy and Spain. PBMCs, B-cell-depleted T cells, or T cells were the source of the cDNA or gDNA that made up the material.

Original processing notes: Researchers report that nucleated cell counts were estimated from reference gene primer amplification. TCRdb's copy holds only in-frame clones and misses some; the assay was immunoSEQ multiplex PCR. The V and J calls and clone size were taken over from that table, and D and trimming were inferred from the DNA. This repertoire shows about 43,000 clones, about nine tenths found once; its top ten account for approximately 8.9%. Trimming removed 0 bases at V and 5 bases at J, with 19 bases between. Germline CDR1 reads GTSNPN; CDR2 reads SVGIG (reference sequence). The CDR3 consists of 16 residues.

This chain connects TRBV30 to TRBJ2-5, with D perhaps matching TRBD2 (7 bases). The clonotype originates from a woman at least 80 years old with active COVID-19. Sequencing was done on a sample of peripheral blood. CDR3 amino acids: CAWSVIGGGLSETQYF. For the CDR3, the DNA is TGTGCCTGGAGTGTAATTGGCGGGGGCCTGTCGGAGACCCAGTACTTC.